One T cell receptor (beta chain) is described in this entry. Its ends do not fully match the called genes, so a read error is possible. Here immunoSEQ multiplex PCR was the method, and the copy in TCRdb shows in-frame clones only, minus some. The sample consists of approximately 200,000 clones, 80% to 90% of them appearing once. This specimen comes from a study of blood T cell repertoires in COVID-19. Study-level information: Both acute and convalescent COVID-19 samples were obtained from the United States, Italy and Spain. PBMCs, B-cell-depleted T cells, or T cells were the source of the cDNA or gDNA that made up the material.

This clonotype was sampled from a man between 18 and 29 years old with acute COVID-19. Sequencing was carried out using PBMCs or T cells enriched from blood (not recorded which).

The DNA of the CDR3 is TGTGCTAGCAGTCCAGGGTCTAATGAAAAACTGTTTTTT. It is translated as CASSPGSNEKLFF. V gene TRBV7-7 combines with J gene TRBJ1-4, with TRBD1 as a possible D gene (5 bases). The CDR3 has 13 residues. The germline V gene encodes CDR1 SSHAT and CDR2 FNYEAQ (reference sequence).